The 18 T cell receptor beta chains reported below all come from one sample, sequenced in a study of siplizumab effects on memory and regulatory T cells. Libraries were prepared by immunoSEQ multiplex PCR; TCRdb keeps only in-frame clonotypes and omits some of them. The sample carries about 100,000 clones, around 90% recorded once. Sequencing was done on a sample of non-Treg CD4+ T cells sorted from blood. The receptors derive from a human donor in good health.

V usage is TRBV5-1 and J usage is TRBJ2-7; 9 nucleotides align to TRBD1. The junction had 1 base not matched to a gene; V was cut back by 7 bases and J by 2 bases. The CDR3 runs to 12 residues. Germline V gives CDR1 SGHRS, CDR2 YFSETQ. CDR3 loop: CASRDRAYEQYF. In DNA, the CDR3 is TGCGCCAGCCGGGACAGGGCCTACGAGCAGTACTTC.

The chain couples TRBV11-2 to TRBJ2-7; TRBD2 agrees at 9 bases. The CDR3 runs to 17 residues. The V segment lost 3 bases and the J segment 6 bases; nucleotides outside the gene matches: 15. CDR1 is SGHAT, CDR2 FQNNGV, per germline. CDR3 sequence reads: CASSLTTQLSGSLEQYF. CDR3 coding DNA: TGTGCCAGCAGCTTGACCACCCAACTTAGCGGGAGTCTCGAGCAGTACTTC.

The V call is TRBV7-9, the J call TRBJ2-5; TRBD2 agrees at 13 bases. The CDR3 totals 17 residues. Germline CDR1 is SEHNR and CDR2 is FQNEAQ (reference sequence). With 5 bases clipped from V and 3 bases from J, the junction kept 9 bases outside the gene matches. The CDR3 DNA follows: TGTGCCAGCAGCGCGATTTTGACTAGCGGGGGGAAAGAGACCCAGTACTTC. This translates into CASSAILTSGGKETQYF.

This clone was counted once. The J gene is TRBJ2-7, the V gene TRBV5-6; D perhaps matches TRBD1 (6 bases). Per germline, CDR1 SGHDT and CDR2 YYEEEE. Trimming shortened V by 2 bases and J by 5 bases, and 20 bases separated the two germline ends. This CDR3 is 16 amino acids long. The CDR3 DNA follows: TGTGCCAGCAGCTTCCCGGGACACCAATTCCTAAACGAGCAGTACTTC. Amino acids: CASSFPGHQFLNEQYF.

The V gene is TRBV27, the J gene TRBJ2-1, with 8 bases aligning to TRBD1. The germline CDR1 and CDR2 sequences are MNHEY and SMNVEV (reference sequence). J gave up 5 bases and V 3 bases, and 9 bases lay outside the gene matches. The CDR3 is 16 residues long. The CDR3 DNA is TGTGCCAGCAGTTTCCCCGGACAGGGTGCAAACAATGAGCAGTTCTTC. Its translation: CASSFPGQGANNEQFF.

V usage is TRBV7-6 and J usage is TRBJ2-1, with TRBD2 as a possible D gene (7 bases). This CDR3 has 15 residues. V lost 3 bases, J lost 4 bases, and 13 bases lay in between. CDR1 and CDR2 from the germline V gene are SGHVS and FNYEAQ. CDR3 bases: TGTGCCAGCAGCTTGGGGGGGCAACGGTACAATGAGCAGTTCTTC. Protein: CASSLGGQRYNEQFF.

In its sample, this clone was seen once. This rearrangement joins TRBV19 to TRBJ2-7; 14 bases line up with TRBD2. After removal of 7 bases from V and 5 bases from J, the junction contained 10 bases not matched to a gene. Germline CDR1 LNHDA, CDR2 SQIVND (reference sequence). The CDR3 contains 16 residues. DNA of the CDR3: TGTGCCAGTAACGACAGGGGACTAGCGGGAGTCGACGAGCAGTACTTC. Protein product: CASNDRGLAGVDEQYF.

The chain is built from TRBV11-3 and TRBJ2-5; possibly TRBD1 or TRBD2 for D (5 bases each). Germline loops: CDR1 SGHNT, CDR2 YENEEA. V was trimmed by 8 bases and J by 5 bases, leaving 18 bases between them. This CDR3 has 14 residues. DNA of the CDR3: TGTGCCAGCGGGGGTCTCGACGCGGTGGAGACCCAGTACTTC. Its protein product is CASGGLDAVETQYF. The full variable domain, completed using reference TRBV11-3 and TRBJ2-5, is EAGVVQSPRYKIIEKKQPVAFWCNPISGHNTLYWYLQNLGQGPELLIRYENEEAVDDSQLPKDRFSAERLKGVDSTLKIQPAELGDSAVYLCASGGLDAVETQYFGPGTRLLVL.

The chain carries TRBV5-5 and TRBJ1-3; perhaps TRBD1 as D (6 bases). The ends were cut back, 2 bases at V and 0 bases at J, with 12 bases in the middle. The length of the CDR3 is 16 residues. The germline CDR1 and CDR2 sequences are SGHKS and YYEKEE (reference sequence). CDR3 nucleotides: TGTGCCAGCAGCTTAGACAGGTTAAGCTCTGGAAACACCATATATTTT. This encodes CASSLDRLSSGNTIYF.

This clone came up a few times. The chain combines TRBV4-2 with TRBJ1-2; tentatively, D is TRBD1 (5 bases). Germline V gene lookup returns CDR1 LGHNA and CDR2 YNFKEQ. The V end lost 1 base, the J end lost 6 bases, and 15 bases lay between the germline ends. The CDR3 loop spans 15 amino acids. The CDR3 is CASSQVGGVANGYTF. As DNA, the CDR3 is TGTGCCAGCAGCCAAGTCGGGGGAGTAGCGAATGGCTACACCTTC.

The V gene is TRBV27, the J gene TRBJ2-6; 12 bases are a match to TRBD1. V gave up 7 bases and J gave up 3 bases; unmatched junction bases: 13. The CDR3 is 19 amino acids. The germline CDR1 and CDR2 sequences are MNHEY and SMNVEV (reference sequence). CDR3 protein: CASKDPTGTGGFGANVLTF. The CDR3 nucleotides are TGTGCCAGCAAAGACCCTACCGGGACAGGGGGCTTTGGGGCCAACGTCCTGACTTTC.

This chain connects TRBV9 to TRBJ1-5, with D possibly matching TRBD1 (5 bases). Trimming took off 4 bases at V and 0 bases at J, with 11 bases between the two ends. The CDR3 has 15 amino acids. Looked up from germline, CDR1 is SGDLS and CDR2 is YYNGEE. CDR3 DNA sequence: TGTGCCAGCAGCCCAGGGTCTACTAGCAATCAGCCCCAGCATTTT. Translated, it gives CASSPGSTSNQPQHF.

The chain joins TRBV6-5 to TRBJ2-1; D not resolved. Germline assignment: CDR1 MNHEY and CDR2 SVGAGI. The V and J ends lost 4 bases and 8 bases respectively, with 15 bases between them. There are 14 residues in the CDR3. The CDR3 loop reads CASSFEQSSDEQFF. CDR3 DNA sequence: TGTGCCAGCAGTTTCGAGCAGTCCAGCGATGAGCAGTTCTTC.

This clone was detected only once. The chain joins TRBV21-1 to TRBJ2-1; the table calls TRBD2, which could not be checked here. TRBV21-1 is described as a pseudogene. The CDR3 consists of 16 residues. CDR3 DNA sequence: TGTGCCAGCAGCCTACGGACTAGCGGGTTGAACAATGAGCAGTTCTTC. This codes for CASSLRTSGLNNEQFF.

The V call is TRBV7-3, the J call TRBJ2-3; D gene unclear. Germline-derived CDR1 and CDR2 are SGHTA and FQGTGA. The CDR3 spans 13 residues. With 2 bases removed from V and 6 bases from J, the gap between germline ends came to 9 bases. CDR3 in amino acids: CASSLGSLDTQYF. DNA of the CDR3: TGTGCCAGCAGCTTAGGGTCCCTGGATACGCAGTATTTT. Filled out from reference TRBV7-3 and TRBJ2-3, the complete variable domain reads GAGVSQTPSNKVTEKGKYVELRCDPISGHTALYWYRQSLGQGPEFLIYFQGTGAADDSGLPNDRFFAVRPEGSVSTLKIQRTERGDSAVYLCASSLGSLDTQYFGPGTRLTVL.

This sequence joins TRBV29-1 and TRBJ2-4; a possible D gene is TRBD2 (7 bases). The CDR3 totals 15 residues. In germline, CDR1 is SQVTM, CDR2 ANQGSEA. Trimming cost V 6 bases and J 1 base, with 16 bases left between them. In DNA, the CDR3 is TGCAGCGTCAAGGGGGGGGCGGTGGCCAAAAACATTCAGTACTTC. Translating it yields CSVKGGAVAKNIQYF.

The chain employs TRBV2 and TRBJ1-2, with TRBD1 as a possible D gene (6 bases). Germline CDR1 SNHLY, CDR2 FYNNEI. V was trimmed by 6 bases and J by 1 base, leaving 9 bases between them. The CDR3 runs 13 residues. CDR3 region: CASRRQVNYGYTF. CDR3 DNA sequence: TGTGCCAGCAGAAGACAGGTTAACTATGGCTACACCTTC.

V usage is TRBV9 and J usage is TRBJ2-7; D possibly corresponds to TRBD2 (6 bases). The CDR3 covers 12 residues. Germline V gene data show CDR1 as SGDLS and CDR2 as YYNGEE. Trimming left V 3 bases short and J 6 bases short, with 10 bases between. CDR3 in DNA: TGTGCCAGCAGCGGTGGGAGGAGCGAGCAGTACTTC. Protein: CASSGGRSEQYF.